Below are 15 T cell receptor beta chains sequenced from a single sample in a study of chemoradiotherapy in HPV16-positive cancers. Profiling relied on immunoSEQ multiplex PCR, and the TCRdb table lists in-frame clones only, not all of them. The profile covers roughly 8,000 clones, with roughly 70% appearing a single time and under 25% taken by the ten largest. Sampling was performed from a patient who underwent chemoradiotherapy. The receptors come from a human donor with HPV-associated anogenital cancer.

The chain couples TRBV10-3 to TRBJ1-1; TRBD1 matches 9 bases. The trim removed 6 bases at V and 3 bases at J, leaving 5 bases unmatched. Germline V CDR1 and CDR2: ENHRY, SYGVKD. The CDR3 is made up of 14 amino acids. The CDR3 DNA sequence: TGTGCCATCAGGGCCGACAGGGGGGACACTGAAGCTTTCTTT. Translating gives CAIRADRGDTEAFF.

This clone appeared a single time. The CDR3 region is CASSDGRLNTEAFF. The CDR3 DNA reads as TGTGCCAGCAGTGATGGCAGATTGAACACTGAAGCTTTCTTT. The V gene is TRBV2, the J gene TRBJ1-1; unclear D gene. CDR3 length equals 14 residues. V was pared by 3 bases and J by 0 bases, with 8 bases between. Per germline, CDR1 SNHLY and CDR2 FYNNEI.

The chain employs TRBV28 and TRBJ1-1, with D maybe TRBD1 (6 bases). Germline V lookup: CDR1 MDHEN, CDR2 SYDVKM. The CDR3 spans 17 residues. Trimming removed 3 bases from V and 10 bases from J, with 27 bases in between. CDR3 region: CASSLVRLNRAIRGAFF. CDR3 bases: TGTGCCAGCAGTTTGGTGCGCTTGAACAGGGCTATAAGGGGAGCTTTCTTT. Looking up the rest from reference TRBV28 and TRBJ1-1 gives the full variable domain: DVKVTQSSRYLVKRTGEKVFLECVQDMDHENMFWYRQDPGLGLRLIYFSYDVKMKEKGDIPEGYSVSREKKERFSLILESASTNQTSMYLCASSLVRLNRAIRGAFFGQGTRLTVV.

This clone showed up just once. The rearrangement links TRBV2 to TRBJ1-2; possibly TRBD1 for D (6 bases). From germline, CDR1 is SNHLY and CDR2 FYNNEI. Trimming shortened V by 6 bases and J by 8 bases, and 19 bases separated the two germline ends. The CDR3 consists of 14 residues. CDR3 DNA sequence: TGTGCCAGCAGGGAACGATCAGGGGCCGGCGGCTACACCTTC. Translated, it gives CASRERSGAGGYTF. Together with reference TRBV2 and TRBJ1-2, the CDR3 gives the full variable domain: EPEVTQTPSHQVTQMGQEVILRCVPISNHLYFYWYRQILGQKVEFLVSFYNNEISEKSEIFDDQFSVERPDGSNFTLKIRSTKLEDSAMYFCASRERSGAGGYTFGSGTRLTVV.

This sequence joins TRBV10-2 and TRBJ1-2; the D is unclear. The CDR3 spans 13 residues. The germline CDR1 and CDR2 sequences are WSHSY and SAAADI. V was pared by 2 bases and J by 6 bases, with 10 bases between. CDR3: CASSEPRPNGYTF. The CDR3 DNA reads TGCGCCAGCAGTGAGCCAAGGCCAAATGGCTACACCTTC.

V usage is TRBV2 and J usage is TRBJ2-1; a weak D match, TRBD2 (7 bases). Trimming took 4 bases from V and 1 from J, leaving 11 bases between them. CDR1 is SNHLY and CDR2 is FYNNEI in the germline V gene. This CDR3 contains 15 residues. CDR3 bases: TGTGCCAGCAGTGGGGAGGGGGGGTCCTACAATGAGCAGTTCTTC. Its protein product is CASSGEGGSYNEQFF.

CDR3 in amino acids: CASSLAGTSVDEQFF. The CDR3 bases are TGTGCCAGCAGCTTAGCGGGGACTAGCGTCGATGAGCAGTTCTTC. The V gene is TRBV7-8, the J gene TRBJ2-1, with 10 bases identical to TRBD2. Germline CDR1 reads SGHVS; CDR2 reads FQNEAQ. J gave up 8 bases and V 0 bases, and 4 bases lay outside the gene matches. The CDR3 totals 15 residues.

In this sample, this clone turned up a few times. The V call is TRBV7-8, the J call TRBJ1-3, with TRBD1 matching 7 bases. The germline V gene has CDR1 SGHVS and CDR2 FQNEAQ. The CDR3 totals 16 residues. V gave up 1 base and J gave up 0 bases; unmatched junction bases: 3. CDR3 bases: TGTGCCAGCAGCTTAGGGGGACAGAACTCTGGAAACACCATATATTTT. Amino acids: CASSLGGQNSGNTIYF. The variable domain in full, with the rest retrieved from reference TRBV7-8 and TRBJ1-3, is GAGVSQSPRYKVAKRGQDVALRCDPISGHVSLFWYQQALGQGPEFLTYFQNEAQLDKSGLPSDRFFAERPEGSVSTLKIQRTQQEDSAVYLCASSLGGQNSGNTIYFGEGSWLTVV.

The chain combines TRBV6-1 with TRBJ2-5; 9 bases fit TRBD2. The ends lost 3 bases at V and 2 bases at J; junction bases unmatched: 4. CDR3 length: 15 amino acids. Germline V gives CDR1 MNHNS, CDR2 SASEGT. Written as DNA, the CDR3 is TGTGCCAGCAGTGATGAGGCGGGGGGGCAAGAGACCCAGTACTTC. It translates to CASSDEAGGQETQYF.

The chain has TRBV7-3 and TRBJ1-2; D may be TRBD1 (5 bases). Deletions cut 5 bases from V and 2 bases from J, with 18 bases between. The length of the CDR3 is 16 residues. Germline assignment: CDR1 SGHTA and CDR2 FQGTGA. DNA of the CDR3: TGTGCCAGCAGCGAAAGCCCGGGACGGGGAAACTATGGCTACACCTTC. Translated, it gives CASSESPGRGNYGYTF.

The CDR3 loop is CASSLVRQGSGYTF. Written as DNA, the CDR3 is TGTGCCAGCAGCTTAGTTCGTCAGGGTAGCGGCTACACCTTC. The chain combines TRBV13 with TRBJ1-2, with a weak D call TRBD1 (5 bases). The CDR3 sequence is 14 residues long. Germline-derived CDR1 and CDR2 are PRHDT and FYEKMQ (reference sequence). V was shortened by 1 base and J by 8 bases, with 14 bases between the two germline ends.

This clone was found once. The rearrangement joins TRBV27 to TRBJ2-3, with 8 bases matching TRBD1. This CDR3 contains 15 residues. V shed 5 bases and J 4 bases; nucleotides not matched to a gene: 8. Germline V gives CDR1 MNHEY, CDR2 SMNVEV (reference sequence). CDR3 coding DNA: TGTGCCAGCAGTCCCAAGGACAGGGTGGCAGATACGCAGTATTTT. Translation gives CASSPKDRVADTQYF.

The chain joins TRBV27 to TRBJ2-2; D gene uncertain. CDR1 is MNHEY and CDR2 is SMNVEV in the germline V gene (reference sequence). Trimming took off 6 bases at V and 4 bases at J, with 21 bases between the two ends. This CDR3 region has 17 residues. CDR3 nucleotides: TGTGCCAGCAGAATACGAGCCCATCGTAGCATCACCGGGGAGCTGTTTTTT. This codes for CASRIRAHRSITGELFF.

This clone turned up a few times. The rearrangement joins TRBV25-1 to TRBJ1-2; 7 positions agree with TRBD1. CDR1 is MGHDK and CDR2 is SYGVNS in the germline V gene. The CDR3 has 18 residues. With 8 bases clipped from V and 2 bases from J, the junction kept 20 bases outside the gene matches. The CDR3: CASPKLQGTARINYGYTF. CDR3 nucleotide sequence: TGTGCCAGCCCTAAATTGCAGGGGACAGCCAGAATCAACTATGGCTACACCTTC.

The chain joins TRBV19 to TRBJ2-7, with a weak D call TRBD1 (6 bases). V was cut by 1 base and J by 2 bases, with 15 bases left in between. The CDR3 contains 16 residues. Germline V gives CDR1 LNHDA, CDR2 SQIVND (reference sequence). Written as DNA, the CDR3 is TGTGCCAGTAGTATAGGGGCAGGGGTACCCACCTACGAGCAGTACTTC. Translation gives CASSIGAGVPTYEQYF.